These T cell receptor beta chains were read from a single sample in a study of T cell repertoires in cytomegalovirus infection. TCRdb passed the reads through MiXCR, listing each CDR3 protein once. The table shows 570,000 or so distinct CDR3 sequences, with roughly 43% occurring only once. These receptors are not linked to any known antigen. Sequencing was performed on cultured PBMCs, taken from culture after CMV antigen stimulation. The origin of the receptors is a human donor in good health (CMV status not recorded). Some clones in this sample may be carry-over from other donors' samples. Both conserved end residues are part of each CDR3. Fields, in order: CDR3 DNA, CDR3 protein, CDR3 length, V gene, clone size, D gene, J gene. The D gene is left open where the match is weak. Rows give clone size only sometimes, using once, few, many, or a class for an expanded clone.

TGTGCCAGCAGCCAACAGGCACAGGGCACCGGGGAGCTGTTTTTT,CASSQQAQGTGELFF,15,TRBV7-3,.,.,TRBJ2-2
TGTGCCAGCAGCTCACGGACAGGGTCTGCAACTAATGAAAAACTGTTTTTT,CASSSRTGSATNEKLFF,17,TRBV7-8,.,TRBD1,TRBJ1-4
TGTGCCAGCAAGGAGGGGCTAGCGGGGATGGCCGGGGAGCTGTTTTTT,CASKEGLAGMAGELFF,16,TRBV2,.,TRBD2,TRBJ2-2
TGTGCCAGCAGCTTAACAGGGTGGGGCGAGACCCAGTACTTC,CASSLTGWGETQYF,14,TRBV11-2,few,.,TRBJ2-5
TGTGCCAGCAGCGGCTGGGGTTCACCCCTCCACTTT,CASSGWGSPLHF,12,TRBV2,.,.,TRBJ1-6
TGTGCCAGCAGCTTAAACAGTATGGGCCCTGAAGCTTTCTTT,CASSLNSMGPEAFF,14,TRBV7-2,many,.,TRBJ1-1
TGTGCCAGCAGCGCAACGGACGCGAGCTCCTACGAGCAGTACTTC,CASSATDASSYEQYF,15,TRBV7-9,few,.,TRBJ2-7
TGTGCCAGCAGAAAAACAGGGACTGGGGCCAACGTCCTGACTTTC,CASRKTGTGANVLTF,15,TRBV6-5,.,.,TRBJ2-6
TGCGCCAGCAGCCAAGGGCAGGGCGCAACTAATGAAAAACTGTTTTTT,CASSQGQGATNEKLFF,16,TRBV4-1,.,.,TRBJ1-4
TGCAGTGCCCTCTTGGGATATAACTATGGCTACACCTTC,CSALLGYNYGYTF,13,TRBV20-1,few,.,TRBJ1-2
TGTGCCAGTAGTACCTCAAGGGACAAATCATACAATGAGCAGTTCTTC,CASSTSRDKSYNEQFF,16,TRBV19,few,.,TRBJ2-1
TGTGCCAGCACCCCCGCCCCAGATACGCAGTATTTT,CASTPAPDTQYF,12,TRBV7-2,.,.,TRBJ2-3